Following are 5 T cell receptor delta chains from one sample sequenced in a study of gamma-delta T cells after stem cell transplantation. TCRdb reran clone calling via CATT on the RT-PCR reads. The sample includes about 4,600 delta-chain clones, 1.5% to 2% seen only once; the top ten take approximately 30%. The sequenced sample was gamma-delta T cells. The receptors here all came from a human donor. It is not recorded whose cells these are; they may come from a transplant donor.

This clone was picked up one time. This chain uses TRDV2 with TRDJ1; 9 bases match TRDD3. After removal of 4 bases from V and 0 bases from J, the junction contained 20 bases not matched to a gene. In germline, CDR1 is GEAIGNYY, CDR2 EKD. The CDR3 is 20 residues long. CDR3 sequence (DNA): TGTGCCTGTGATGGTATTACTGGGGGACCCTGGGGCATATACACCGATAAACTCATCTTT. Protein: CACDGITGGPWGIYTDKLIF.

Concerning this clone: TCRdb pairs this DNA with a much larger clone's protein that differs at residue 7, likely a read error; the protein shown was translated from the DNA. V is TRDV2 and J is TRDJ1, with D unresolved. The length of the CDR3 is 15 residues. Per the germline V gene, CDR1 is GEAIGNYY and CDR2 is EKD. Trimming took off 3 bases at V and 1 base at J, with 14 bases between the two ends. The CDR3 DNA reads TGTGCCTGTGACTTAATGGCTACCCCCACCGATAAACTCATCTTT. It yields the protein CACDLMATPTDKLIF.

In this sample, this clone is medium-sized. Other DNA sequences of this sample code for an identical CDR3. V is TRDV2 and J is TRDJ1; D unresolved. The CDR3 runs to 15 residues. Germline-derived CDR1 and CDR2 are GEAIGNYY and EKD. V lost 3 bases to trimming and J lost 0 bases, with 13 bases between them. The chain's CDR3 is CACDQLGWDTDKLIF. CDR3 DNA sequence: TGTGCCTGTGACCAGCTTGGTTGGGACACCGATAAACTCATCTTT.

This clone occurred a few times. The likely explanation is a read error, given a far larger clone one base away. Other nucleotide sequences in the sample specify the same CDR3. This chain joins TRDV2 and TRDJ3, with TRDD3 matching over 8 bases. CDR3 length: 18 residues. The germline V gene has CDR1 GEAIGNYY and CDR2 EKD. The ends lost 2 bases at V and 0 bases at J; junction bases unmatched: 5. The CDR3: CACDSTGGYSWDTRQMFF. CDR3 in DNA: TGTGCCTGTGACAGTACTGGGGGGTACTCCTGGGACACCCGACAGATGTTTTTC.

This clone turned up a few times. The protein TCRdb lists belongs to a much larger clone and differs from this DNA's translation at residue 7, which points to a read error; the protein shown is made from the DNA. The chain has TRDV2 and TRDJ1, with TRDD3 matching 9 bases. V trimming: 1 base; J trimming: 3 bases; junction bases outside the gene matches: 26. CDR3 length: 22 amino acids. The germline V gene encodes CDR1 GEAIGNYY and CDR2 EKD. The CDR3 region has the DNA TGTGCCTGTGACACGATGCCGTCACGGCCTGACGCTGGGGATACGCAGTCCGATAAACTCATCTTT. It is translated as CACDTMPSRPDAGDTQSDKLIF.